Listed below are T cell receptor beta chains from one sample, sequenced in a study of PD-1 blockade in classical Hodgkin lymphoma. Produced via immunoSEQ multiplex PCR; TCRdb's table is partial and in-frame only. The sample shows 20,000 to 25,000 clones, over 65% of them seen only once. The sequencing here drew on peripheral blood mononuclear cells (PBMCs), taken before the fourth cycle of nivolumab. These receptors were collected from a human donor with classical Hodgkin lymphoma. CDR3s include the opening cysteine and the closing phenylalanine or tryptophan. The order of the fields is clone size, D gene, V gene, J gene, CDR3 protein, CDR3 DNA. A D gene is named only where the DNA matches it firmly. Clone size, where shown, is once, few, many, or a class for clones that have expanded.

>NA|TRBD2|TRBV7-9|TRBJ2-1
CASSLARASGDDYNEQFF
TGTGCCAGCAGCTTAGCGCGGGCTAGCGGGGACGACTACAATGAGCAGTTCTTC
>NA|NA|TRBV5-8|TRBJ2-5
CASSLQETQYF
TGTGCCAGCAGCTTACAAGAGACCCAGTACTTC
>few|NA|TRBV7-9|TRBJ2-3
CASTSLNTDTQYF
TGTGCCAGCACCTCGCTAAACACAGATACGCAGTATTTT
>NA|NA|TRBV30|TRBJ1-3
CAWWARSPTGNTIYF
TGTGCCTGGTGGGCCCGGAGTCCCACTGGAAACACCATATATTTT
>NA|NA|TRBV10-3|TRBJ2-5
CAIGSQGRQETQYF
TGTGCCATCGGGTCCCAGGGGAGGCAAGAGACCCAGTACTTC
>NA|NA|TRBV13|TRBJ2-3
CASSSTGRNTDTQYF
TGTGCCAGCAGCTCCACCGGCCGGAACACAGATACGCAGTATTTT
>NA|TRBD1|TRBV6-1|TRBJ1-5
CASSESAGGQPQHF
TGTGCCAGCAGTGAAAGTGCAGGGGGTCAGCCCCAGCATTTT
>NA|NA|TRBV15|TRBJ2-2
CATSRPTGNRPGELFF
TGTGCCACCAGCAGACCCACAGGGAATCGGCCCGGGGAGCTGTTTTTT
>NA|TRBD1|TRBV4-2|TRBJ1-2
CASSQENGQGNGYTF
TGTGCCAGCAGCCAAGAGAACGGACAGGGGAATGGCTACACCTTC
>NA|NA|TRBV19|TRBJ1-5
CASTWAVGNQPQHF
TGTGCCAGTACCTGGGCCGTAGGCAATCAGCCCCAGCATTTT
>NA|NA|TRBV5-6|TRBJ2-3
CASGAGLDTQYF
TGTGCCAGCGGGGCGGGGCTTGATACGCAGTATTTT
>NA|NA|TRBV5-1|TRBJ2-1
CASSFSRLGDEQFF
TGCGCCAGCAGCTTTTCCCGTCTTGGCGATGAGCAGTTCTTC
>NA|NA|TRBV2|TRBJ2-7
CATTTREQYF
TGTGCCACCACGACCCGCGAGCAGTACTTC
>NA|NA|TRBV28|TRBJ2-3
CASASPATDTQYF
TGTGCCAGCGCCAGTCCCGCGACAGATACGCAGTATTTT
>NA|TRBD2|TRBV28|TRBJ2-3
CASSFGGSKTDTQYF
TGTGCCAGCAGTTTCGGCGGGAGTAAGACAGATACGCAGTATTTT
>NA|NA|TRBV16|TRBJ1-5
CASSPQENSNQPQHF
TGTGCCAGCAGCCCGCAGGAAAATAGCAATCAGCCCCAGCATTTT
>NA|NA|TRBV5-4|TRBJ1-6
CASSLGSRVGTYNSPLHF
TGTGCCAGCAGCTTGGGTAGCAGGGTAGGCACCTATAATTCACCCCTCCACTTT
>few|NA|TRBV28|TRBJ1-1
CASRFGVAEAFF
TGTGCCAGCAGGTTTGGAGTCGCTGAAGCTTTCTTT
>NA|TRBD1|TRBV4-1|TRBJ1-1
CASSQAGGDTEAFF
TGCGCCAGCAGCCAAGCAGGGGGGGACACTGAAGCTTTCTTT
>NA|NA|TRBV28|TRBJ2-7
CASSFWGANSYEQYF
TGTGCCAGCAGTTTCTGGGGGGCGAACTCCTACGAGCAGTACTTC
>NA|TRBD2|TRBV9|TRBJ2-1
CASSVGLAGAEEFF
TGTGCCAGCAGCGTAGGTTTAGCGGGAGCAGAAGAGTTCTTC
>NA|TRBD2|TRBV30|TRBJ2-7
CAWDGAGLAHEQYF
TGTGCCTGGGACGGAGCGGGACTAGCTCACGAGCAGTACTTC
>NA|NA|TRBV5-1|TRBJ2-2
CASSLTGITGELFF
TGCGCCAGCAGCTTGACGGGGATCACCGGGGAGCTGTTTTTT
>NA|NA|TRBV4-2|TRBJ1-5
CASSQDRYSNQPQHF
TGTGCCAGCAGCCAAGACAGATATAGCAATCAGCCCCAGCATTTT
>once|NA|TRBV6-6|TRBJ2-7
CASSPEHEQYF
TGTGCCAGCAGTCCCGAACACGAGCAGTACTTC
>NA|TRBD2|TRBV5-1|TRBJ2-7
CASSGKGLAGGLAYEQYF
TGCGCCAGCAGCGGAAAGGGACTAGCGGGAGGGCTCGCCTACGAGCAGTACTTC
>NA|NA|TRBV6-1|TRBJ1-3
CASSPAERNTIYF
TGTGCCAGCAGCCCCGCCGAAAGAAACACCATATATTTT
>few|NA|TRBV9|TRBJ2-7
CASSVDGEPYEQYF
TGTGCCAGCAGCGTAGACGGGGAACCATACGAGCAGTACTTC
>few|NA|TRBV12-5|TRBJ1-5
CASGGQGRGNQPQHF
TGTGCTAGTGGAGGGCAGGGCCGGGGCAATCAGCCCCAGCATTTT
>NA|NA|TRBV28|TRBJ1-2
CASRENYGYTF
TGTGCCAGCAGAGAAAACTATGGCTACACCTTC
>once|NA|TRBV19|TRBJ2-6
CASMGRGTSGANVLTF
TGTGCCAGTATGGGGCGGGGAACCTCTGGGGCCAACGTCCTGACTTTC
>NA|TRBD1|TRBV9|TRBJ2-7
CASSVWDSSYEQYF
TGTGCCAGCAGCGTGTGGGACAGCTCCTACGAGCAGTACTTC
>NA|NA|TRBV19|TRBJ1-3
CASSEGQISGNTIYF
TGTGCCAGTAGTGAAGGACAGATCTCTGGAAACACCATATATTTT
>NA|NA|TRBV5-8|TRBJ2-5
CASSLVVGAETQYF
TGTGCCAGCAGCTTGGTAGTGGGGGCTGAGACCCAGTACTTC
>few|TRBD1|TRBV19|TRBJ2-7
CASSIQPGQQNNEQYF
TGTGCCAGTAGTATCCAGCCGGGACAGCAGAACAACGAGCAGTACTTC
>NA|NA|TRBV18|TRBJ1-6
CASSSTGNNSPLHF
TGTGCCAGCTCATCAACAGGGAATAATTCACCCCTCCACTTT
>NA|NA|TRBV19|TRBJ2-3
CASSWALFTDTQYF
TGTGCCAGTAGTTGGGCGTTATTCACAGATACGCAGTATTTT
>NA|TRBD1|TRBV9|TRBJ1-2
CASSGRRSQGAMDGYTF
TGTGCCAGCAGCGGGAGGCGCTCACAGGGGGCTATGGATGGCTACACCTTC
>NA|NA|TRBV27|TRBJ1-5
CASGWDGNQPQHF
TGTGCCAGCGGGTGGGACGGCAATCAGCCCCAGCATTTT
>NA|NA|TRBV9|TRBJ2-3
CASSVGTQYF
TGTGCCAGCAGCGTTGGTACGCAGTATTTT
>NA|NA|TRBV30|TRBJ2-3
CAWSVTSTDTQYF
TGTGCCTGGAGTGTAACTAGCACAGATACGCAGTATTTT
>NA|TRBD1|TRBV2|TRBJ2-1
CASNPGQGLGNEQFF
TGTGCCAGCAACCCGGGACAGGGTTTAGGCAATGAGCAGTTCTTC
>NA|NA|TRBV11-3|TRBJ2-3
CASSLGQRDTQYF
TGTGCCAGCAGCTTAGGTCAGAGGGATACGCAGTATTTT
>NA|TRBD1|TRBV2|TRBJ1-3
CASREDRGGNTIYF
TGTGCCAGCAGGGAAGACAGGGGTGGAAACACCATATATTTT
>NA|NA|TRBV21-1|TRBJ1-5
CASSFVCTGGYISNQPQHF
TGTGCCAGCAGCTTTGTATGTACAGGAGGGTATATTAGCAATCAGCCCCAGCATTTT
>NA|TRBD1|TRBV2|TRBJ1-5
CATMRDRTNSNQPQHF
TGTGCCACCATGAGGGACAGGACAAATAGCAATCAGCCCCAGCATTTT
>NA|TRBD1|TRBV7-8|TRBJ2-3
CASSLDGTGEKRGAVF
TGTGCCAGCAGCTTAGATGGGACAGGGGAAAAGCGTGGCGCAGTATTT
>NA|NA|TRBV7-2|TRBJ1-2
CASGIARPNYGYTF
TGTGCCAGCGGAATCGCCCGACCGAACTATGGCTACACCTTC
>NA|TRBD2|TRBV6-5|TRBJ2-7
CASNPLTSGTYEQYF
TGTGCCAGCAACCCACTCACTAGCGGGACATACGAGCAGTACTTC
>NA|NA|TRBV11-2|TRBJ1-5
CASSPDGYSNQPQHF
TGTGCCAGCAGCCCGGACGGTTATAGCAATCAGCCCCAGCATTTT
>medium-sized|TRBD1|TRBV7-9|TRBJ1-4
CASSTWTGADEKLFF
TGTGCCAGCAGCACCTGGACAGGGGCCGATGAAAAACTGTTTTTT
>NA|NA|TRBV6-6|TRBJ2-3
CASSYQGSREDTQYF
TGTGCCAGCAGTTACCAGGGCTCTCGGGAGGATACGCAGTATTTT
>NA|NA|TRBV6-5|TRBJ2-7
CASSYSSMAGRDEQYF
TGTGCCAGCAGTTACTCGAGTATGGCAGGGCGAGACGAGCAGTACTTC